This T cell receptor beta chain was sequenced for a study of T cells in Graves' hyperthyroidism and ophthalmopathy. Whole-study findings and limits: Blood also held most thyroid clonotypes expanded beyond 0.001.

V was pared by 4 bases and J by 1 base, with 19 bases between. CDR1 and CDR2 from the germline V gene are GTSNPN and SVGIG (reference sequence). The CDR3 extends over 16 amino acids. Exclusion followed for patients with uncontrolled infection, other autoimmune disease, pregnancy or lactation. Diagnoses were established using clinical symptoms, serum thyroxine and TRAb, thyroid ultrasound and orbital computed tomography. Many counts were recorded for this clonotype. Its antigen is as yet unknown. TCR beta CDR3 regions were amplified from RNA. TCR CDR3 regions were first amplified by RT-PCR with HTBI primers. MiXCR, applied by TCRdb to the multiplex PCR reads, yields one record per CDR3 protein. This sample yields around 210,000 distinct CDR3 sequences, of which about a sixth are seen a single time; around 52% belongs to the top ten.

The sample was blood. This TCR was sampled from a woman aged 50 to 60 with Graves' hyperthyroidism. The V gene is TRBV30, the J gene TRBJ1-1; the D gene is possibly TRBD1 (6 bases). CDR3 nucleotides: TGTGCCTGGAAGGGGGGGCGTCTTGGGCAGAACACTGAAGCTTTCTTT. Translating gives CAWKGGRLGQNTEAFF.